Listed below are T cell receptor beta chains from one sample, sequenced in a study of CD8+ T cells in alopecia areata. Profiling relied on immunoSEQ multiplex PCR, and the TCRdb table lists in-frame clones only, not all of them. Of roughly 150,000 clones in the sample, about three fifths were seen once. What was sequenced was CD4+ T cells sorted from blood. The source is a human donor in good health. CDR3s include the opening cysteine and the closing phenylalanine or tryptophan. D genes are given only for firm matches. The size of a clone is reported for some rows only, either as once, few or many, or as a class for expanded clones.

>TRBV2|TRBJ2-3|TRBD2|once
TGTGCCAGCAGTGAGAGTTGGGCTAGCGGATGGGCCACAGATACGCAGTATTTT
CASSESWASGWATDTQYF
>TRBV29-1|TRBJ2-1|NA|NA
TGCAGCTCAAGCTGGGGATCTAGGACCAATGAGCAGTTCTTC
CSSSWGSRTNEQFF
>TRBV27|TRBJ2-1|TRBD2|NA
TGTGCCTCAGGGCAGCGGGAGGAGAAGAGAGGGGCAAATGAGCAGTTCTTC
CASGQREEKRGANEQFF
>TRBV6-6|TRBJ2-1|NA|few
TGTGCCAGCAGTCCGGATGTTACTAAATACAATGAGCAGTTCTTC
CASSPDVTKYNEQFF
>TRBV5-1|TRBJ2-1|NA|NA
TGCGCCAGCAGCTCGGGACTCAGGGGGAATGAGCAGTTCTTC
CASSSGLRGNEQFF
>TRBV29-1|TRBJ2-3|NA|NA
TGCAGCGTTGGGCGGGACCCCACAGATACGCAGTATTTT
CSVGRDPTDTQYF
>TRBV5-6|TRBJ2-4|NA|NA
TGTGCCAGCAGCTTGGCCTCCTTTAGAGACCTAGCCAAAAACATTCAGTACTTC
CASSLASFRDLAKNIQYF
>TRBV7-8|TRBJ2-7|NA|NA
TGTGCCAGCAGCCCCAACGCCCGGGGAGAGCAGTACTTC
CASSPNARGEQYF
>TRBV25-1|TRBJ1-3|NA|few
TGTGCCAGCAGTGAATCAGCCCTGGGAAACACCATATATTTT
CASSESALGNTIYF
>TRBV29-1|TRBJ2-1|TRBD2|NA
TGCAGCGGGACAGGAGAAGGCGGGAGGGTGAACAATGAGCAGTTCTTC
CSGTGEGGRVNNEQFF